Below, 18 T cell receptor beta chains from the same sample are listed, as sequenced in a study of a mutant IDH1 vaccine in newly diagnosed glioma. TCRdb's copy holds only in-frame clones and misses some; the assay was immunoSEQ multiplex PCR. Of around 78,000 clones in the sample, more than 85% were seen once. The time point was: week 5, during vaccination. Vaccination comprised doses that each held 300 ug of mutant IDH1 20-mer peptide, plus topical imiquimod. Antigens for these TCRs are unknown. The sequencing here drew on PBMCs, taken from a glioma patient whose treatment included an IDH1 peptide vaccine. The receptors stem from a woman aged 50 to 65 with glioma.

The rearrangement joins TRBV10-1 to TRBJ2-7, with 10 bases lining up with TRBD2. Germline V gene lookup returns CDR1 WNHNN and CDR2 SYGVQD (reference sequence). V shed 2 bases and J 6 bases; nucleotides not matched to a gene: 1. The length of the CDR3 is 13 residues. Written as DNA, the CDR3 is TGCGCCAGCAGTGAGAGCGGGAGGGCCGAGCAGTACTTC. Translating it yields CASSESGRAEQYF.

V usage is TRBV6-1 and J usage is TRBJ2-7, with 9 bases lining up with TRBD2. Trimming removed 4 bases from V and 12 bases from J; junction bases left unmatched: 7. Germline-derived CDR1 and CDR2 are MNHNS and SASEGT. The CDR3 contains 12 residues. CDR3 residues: CASSVLAGLLYF. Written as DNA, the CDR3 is TGTGCCAGCAGTGTTCTAGCGGGACTGCTGTACTTC.

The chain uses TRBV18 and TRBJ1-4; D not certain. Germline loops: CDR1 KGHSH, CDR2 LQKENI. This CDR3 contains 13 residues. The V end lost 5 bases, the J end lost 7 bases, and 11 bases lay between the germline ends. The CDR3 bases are TGTGCCAGCTCATCGTCGGCCGGTGAAAAACTGTTTTTT. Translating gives CASSSSAGEKLFF.

The CDR3 loop is CASSLKGAKNIQYF. The CDR3 nucleotides are TGTGCCAGCAGCTTGAAGGGTGCCAAAAACATTCAGTACTTC. The chain joins TRBV5-4 to TRBJ2-4; D is ambiguous. Germline V gives CDR1 SGHNT, CDR2 YYREEE (reference sequence). The CDR3 is 14 residues long. With 1 base removed from V and 1 base from J, the gap between germline ends came to 6 bases.

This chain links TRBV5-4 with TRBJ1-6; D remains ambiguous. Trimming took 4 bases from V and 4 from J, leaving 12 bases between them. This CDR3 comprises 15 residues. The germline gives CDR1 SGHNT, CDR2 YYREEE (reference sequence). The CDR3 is CASSEGVRYNSPLHF. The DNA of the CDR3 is TGTGCCAGCAGCGAGGGCGTACGGTATAATTCACCCCTCCACTTT. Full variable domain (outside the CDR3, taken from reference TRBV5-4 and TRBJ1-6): ETGVTQSPTHLIKTRGQQVTLRCSSQSGHNTVSWYQQALGQGPQFIFQYYREEENGRGNFPPRFSGLQFPNYSSELNVNALELDDSALYLCASSEGVRYNSPLHFGNGTRLTVT.

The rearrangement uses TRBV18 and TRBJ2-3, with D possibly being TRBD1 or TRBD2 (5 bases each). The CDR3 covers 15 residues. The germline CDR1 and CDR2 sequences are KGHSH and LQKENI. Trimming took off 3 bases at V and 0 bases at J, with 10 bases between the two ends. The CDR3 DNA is TGTGCCAGCTCACCGGGACGGAGTAGCACAGATACGCAGTATTTT. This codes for CASSPGRSSTDTQYF. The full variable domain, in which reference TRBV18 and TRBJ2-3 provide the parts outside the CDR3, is NAGVMQNPRHLVRRRGQEARLRCSPMKGHSHVYWYRQLPEEGLKFMVYLQKENIIDESGMPKERFSAEFPKEGPSILRIQQVVRGDSAAYFCASSPGRSSTDTQYFGPGTRLTVL.

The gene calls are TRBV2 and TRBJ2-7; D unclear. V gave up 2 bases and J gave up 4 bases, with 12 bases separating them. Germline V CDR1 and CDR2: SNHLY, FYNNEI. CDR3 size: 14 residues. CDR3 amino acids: CASSEMTGFYEQYF. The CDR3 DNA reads TGTGCCAGCAGTGAAATGACTGGATTTTACGAGCAGTACTTC.

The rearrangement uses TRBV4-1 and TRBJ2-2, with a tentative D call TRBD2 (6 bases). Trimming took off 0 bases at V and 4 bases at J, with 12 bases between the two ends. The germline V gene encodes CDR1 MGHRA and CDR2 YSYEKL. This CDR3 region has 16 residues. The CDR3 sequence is CASSQEETRATGELFF. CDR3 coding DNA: TGCGCCAGCAGCCAAGAAGAGACTAGAGCCACCGGGGAGCTGTTTTTT.

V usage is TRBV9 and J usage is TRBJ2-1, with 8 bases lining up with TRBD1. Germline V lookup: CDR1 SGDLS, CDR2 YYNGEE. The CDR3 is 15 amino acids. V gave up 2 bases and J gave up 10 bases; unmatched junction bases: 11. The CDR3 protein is CASSVGTGRTPEQFF. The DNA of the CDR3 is TGTGCCAGCAGCGTGGGGACAGGAAGAACGCCCGAGCAGTTCTTC.

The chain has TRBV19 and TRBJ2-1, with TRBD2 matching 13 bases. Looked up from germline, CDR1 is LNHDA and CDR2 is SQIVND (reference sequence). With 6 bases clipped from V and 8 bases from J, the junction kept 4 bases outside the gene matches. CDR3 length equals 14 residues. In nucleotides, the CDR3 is TGTGCCAGTAGACTAGCGGGAGGGCCTCATGAGCAGTTCTTC. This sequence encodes CASRLAGGPHEQFF.

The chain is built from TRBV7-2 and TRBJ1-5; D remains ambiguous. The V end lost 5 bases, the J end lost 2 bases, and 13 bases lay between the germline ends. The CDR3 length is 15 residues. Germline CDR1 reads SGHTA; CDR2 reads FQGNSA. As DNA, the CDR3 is TGTGCCAGCAGCCCCCAGAGTGGAGGCAATCAGCCCCAGCATTTT. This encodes CASSPQSGGNQPQHF.

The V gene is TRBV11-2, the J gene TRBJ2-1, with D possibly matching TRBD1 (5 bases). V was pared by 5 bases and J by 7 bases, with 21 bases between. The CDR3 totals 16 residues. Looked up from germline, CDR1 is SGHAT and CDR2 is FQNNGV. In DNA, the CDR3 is TGTGCCAGCAGCCCCCCACCCCAGGGCAAGGGGAATGAGCAGTTCTTC. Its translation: CASSPPPQGKGNEQFF.

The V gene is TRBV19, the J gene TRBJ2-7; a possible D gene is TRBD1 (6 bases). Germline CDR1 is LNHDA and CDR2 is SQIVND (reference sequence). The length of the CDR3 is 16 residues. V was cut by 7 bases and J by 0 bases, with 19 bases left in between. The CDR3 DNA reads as TGTGCCAGTAAAAAGGGGGTAGCGACGAGCTCCTACGAGCAGTACTTC. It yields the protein CASKKGVATSSYEQYF.

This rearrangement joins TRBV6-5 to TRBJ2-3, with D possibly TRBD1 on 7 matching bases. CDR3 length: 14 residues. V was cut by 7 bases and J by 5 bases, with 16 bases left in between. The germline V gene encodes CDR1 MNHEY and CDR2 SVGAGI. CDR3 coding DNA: TGTGCCAGCACGACAGGGAGGCCCATAGATACGCAGTATTTT. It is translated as CASTTGRPIDTQYF.

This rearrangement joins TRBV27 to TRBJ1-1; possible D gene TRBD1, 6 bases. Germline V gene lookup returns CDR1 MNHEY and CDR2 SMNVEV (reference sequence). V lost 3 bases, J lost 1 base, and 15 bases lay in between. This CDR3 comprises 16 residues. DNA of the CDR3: TGTGCCAGCAGTTTGGTTTTGGGGGCAGCGAACACTGAAGCTTTCTTT. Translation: CASSLVLGAANTEAFF.

CDR3 sequence: CASSDSTGHNTEAFF. The CDR3, as DNA: TGCGCCAGCAGTGACTCCACAGGGCACAACACTGAAGCTTTCTTT. The V and J genes are TRBV10-1 and TRBJ1-1, with D maybe TRBD1 (6 bases). Germline loops: CDR1 WNHNN, CDR2 SYGVQD (reference sequence). The V and J ends lost 3 bases and 2 bases respectively, with 13 bases between them. CDR3 length: 15 residues.

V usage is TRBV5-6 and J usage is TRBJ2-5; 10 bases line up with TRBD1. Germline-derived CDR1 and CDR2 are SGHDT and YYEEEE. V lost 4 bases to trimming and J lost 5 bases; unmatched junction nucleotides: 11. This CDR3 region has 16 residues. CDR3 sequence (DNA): TGTGCCAGCAGCCTCCCTGGGACAGGGGTGAGGGAGACCCAGTACTTC. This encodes CASSLPGTGVRETQYF.

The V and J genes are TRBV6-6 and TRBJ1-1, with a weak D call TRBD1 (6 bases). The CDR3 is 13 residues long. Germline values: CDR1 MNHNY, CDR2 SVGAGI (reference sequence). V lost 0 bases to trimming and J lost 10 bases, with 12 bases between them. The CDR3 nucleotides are TGTGCCAGCAGTTACTCGGGGGCAGAGGTAGCTTTCTTT. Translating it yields CASSYSGAEVAFF.